This record looks at one TCR beta chain sequence and its context. The data originate from a study of blood T cell repertoires in COVID-19. Looking at the study overall: Samples taken during acute and convalescent COVID-19 were collected in the United States, Italy and Spain.

Original data processing: Amplification of reference gene primers was used by the study to estimate nucleated cell counts. Sequencing was performed with immunoSEQ multiplex PCR; in TCRdb, only in-frame clones are kept and a portion is missing. Clone size and V and J calls were adopted from that table, with D and trimming inferred from the DNA. The sample has around 59,000 clones, 75% to 90% seen once. V trimming: 5 bases; J trimming: 4 bases; junction bases outside the gene matches: 6. From germline, CDR1 is MNHEY and CDR2 SVGAGI. The CDR3 consists of 14 residues. The chain couples TRBV6-5 to TRBJ1-2; the match to TRBD1 covers 8 bases. Sequencing input: peripheral blood. The clonotype originates from a man in his sixties with acute or convalescent COVID-19. CDR3 nucleotide sequence: TGTGCCAGCAGTCCGGACAGGGTGGCCTATGGCTACACCTTC. Amino acid sequence: CASSPDRVAYGYTF.